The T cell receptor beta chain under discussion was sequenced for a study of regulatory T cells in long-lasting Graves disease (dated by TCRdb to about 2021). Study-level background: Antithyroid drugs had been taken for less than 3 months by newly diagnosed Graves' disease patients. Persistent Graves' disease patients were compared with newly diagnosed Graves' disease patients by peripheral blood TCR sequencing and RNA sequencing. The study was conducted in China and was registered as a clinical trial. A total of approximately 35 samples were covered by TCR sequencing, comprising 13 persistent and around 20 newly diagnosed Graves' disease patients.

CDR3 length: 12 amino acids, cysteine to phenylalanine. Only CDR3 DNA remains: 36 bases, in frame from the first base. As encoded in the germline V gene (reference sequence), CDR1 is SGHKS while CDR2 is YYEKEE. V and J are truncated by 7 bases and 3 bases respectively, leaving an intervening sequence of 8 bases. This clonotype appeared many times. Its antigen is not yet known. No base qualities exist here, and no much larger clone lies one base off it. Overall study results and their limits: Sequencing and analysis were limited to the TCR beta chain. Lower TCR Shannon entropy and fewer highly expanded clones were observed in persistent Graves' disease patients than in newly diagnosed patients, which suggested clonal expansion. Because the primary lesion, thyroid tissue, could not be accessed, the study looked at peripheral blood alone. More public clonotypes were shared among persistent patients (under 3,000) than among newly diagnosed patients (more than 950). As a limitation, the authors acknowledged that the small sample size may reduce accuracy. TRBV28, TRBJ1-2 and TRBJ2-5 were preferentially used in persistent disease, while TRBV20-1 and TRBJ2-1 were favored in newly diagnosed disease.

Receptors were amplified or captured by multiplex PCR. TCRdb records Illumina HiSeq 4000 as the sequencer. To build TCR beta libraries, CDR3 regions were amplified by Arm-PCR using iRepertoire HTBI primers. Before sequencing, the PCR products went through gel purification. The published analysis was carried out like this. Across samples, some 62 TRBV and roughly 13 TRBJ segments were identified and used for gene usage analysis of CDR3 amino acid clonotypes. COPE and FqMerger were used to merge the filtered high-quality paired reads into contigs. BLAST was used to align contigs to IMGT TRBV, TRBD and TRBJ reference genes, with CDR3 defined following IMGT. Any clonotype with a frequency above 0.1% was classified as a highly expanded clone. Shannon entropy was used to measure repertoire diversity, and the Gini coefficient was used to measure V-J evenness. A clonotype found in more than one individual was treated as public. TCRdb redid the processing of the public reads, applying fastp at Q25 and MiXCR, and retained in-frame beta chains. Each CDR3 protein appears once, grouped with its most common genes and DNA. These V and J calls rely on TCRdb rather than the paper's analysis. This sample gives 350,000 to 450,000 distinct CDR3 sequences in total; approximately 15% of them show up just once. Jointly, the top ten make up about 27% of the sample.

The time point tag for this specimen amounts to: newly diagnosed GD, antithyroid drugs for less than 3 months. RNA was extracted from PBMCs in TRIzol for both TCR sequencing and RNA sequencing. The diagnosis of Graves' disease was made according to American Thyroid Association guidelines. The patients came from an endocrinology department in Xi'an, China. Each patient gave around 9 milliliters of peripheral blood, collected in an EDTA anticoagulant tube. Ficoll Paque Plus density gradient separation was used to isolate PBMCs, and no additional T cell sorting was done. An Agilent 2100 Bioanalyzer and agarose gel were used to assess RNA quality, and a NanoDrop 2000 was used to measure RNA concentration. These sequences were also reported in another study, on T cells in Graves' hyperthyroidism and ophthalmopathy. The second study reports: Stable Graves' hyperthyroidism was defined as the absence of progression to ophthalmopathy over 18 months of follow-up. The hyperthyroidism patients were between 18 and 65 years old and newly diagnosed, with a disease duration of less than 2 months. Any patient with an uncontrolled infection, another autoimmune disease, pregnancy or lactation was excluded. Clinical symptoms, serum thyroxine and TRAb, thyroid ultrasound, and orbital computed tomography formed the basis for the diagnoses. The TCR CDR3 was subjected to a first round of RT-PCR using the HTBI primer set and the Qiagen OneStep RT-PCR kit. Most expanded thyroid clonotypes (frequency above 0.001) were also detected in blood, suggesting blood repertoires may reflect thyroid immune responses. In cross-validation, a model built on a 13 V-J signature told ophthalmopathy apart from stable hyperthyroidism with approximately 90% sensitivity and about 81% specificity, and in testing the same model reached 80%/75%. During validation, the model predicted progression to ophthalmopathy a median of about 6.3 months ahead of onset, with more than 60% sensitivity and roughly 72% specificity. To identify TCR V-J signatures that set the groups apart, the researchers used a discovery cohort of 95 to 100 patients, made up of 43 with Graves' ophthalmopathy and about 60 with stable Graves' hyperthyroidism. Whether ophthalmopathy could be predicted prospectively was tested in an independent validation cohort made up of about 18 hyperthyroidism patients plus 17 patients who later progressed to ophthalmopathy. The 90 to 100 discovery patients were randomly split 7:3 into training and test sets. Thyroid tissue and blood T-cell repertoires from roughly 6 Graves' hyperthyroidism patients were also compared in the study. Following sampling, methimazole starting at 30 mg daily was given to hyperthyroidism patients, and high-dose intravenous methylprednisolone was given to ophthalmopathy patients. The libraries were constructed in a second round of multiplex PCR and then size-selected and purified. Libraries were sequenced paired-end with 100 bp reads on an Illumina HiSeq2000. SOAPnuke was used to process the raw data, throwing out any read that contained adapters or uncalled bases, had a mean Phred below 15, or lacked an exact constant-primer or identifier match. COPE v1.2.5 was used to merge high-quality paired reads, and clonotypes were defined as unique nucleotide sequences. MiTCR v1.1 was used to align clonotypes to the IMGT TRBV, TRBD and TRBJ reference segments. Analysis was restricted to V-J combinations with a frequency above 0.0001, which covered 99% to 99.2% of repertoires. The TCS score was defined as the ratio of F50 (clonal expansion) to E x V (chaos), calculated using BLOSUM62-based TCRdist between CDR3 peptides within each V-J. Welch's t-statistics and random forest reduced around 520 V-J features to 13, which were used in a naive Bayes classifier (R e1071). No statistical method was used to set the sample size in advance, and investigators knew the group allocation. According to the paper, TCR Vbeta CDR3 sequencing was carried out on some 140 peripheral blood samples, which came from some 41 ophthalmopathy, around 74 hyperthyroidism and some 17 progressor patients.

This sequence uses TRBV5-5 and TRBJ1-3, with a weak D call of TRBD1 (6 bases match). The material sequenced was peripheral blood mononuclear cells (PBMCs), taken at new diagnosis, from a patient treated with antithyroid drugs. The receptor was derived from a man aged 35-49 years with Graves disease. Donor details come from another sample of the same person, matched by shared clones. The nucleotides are TGTGCCAGCGGGGGCAGTGGAAACACCATATATTTT. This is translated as CASGGSGNTIYF.